Presented here are 3 T cell receptor beta chains from one specimen sequenced in a study of blood T cell repertoires in COVID-19. Repertoires were generated with immunoSEQ multiplex PCR, while TCRdb's copy carries only in-frame clones and drops some. The table includes some 140,000 clones, just under 85% detected once. The sample was peripheral blood. These receptors were taken from a woman aged 55-70 years with acute or convalescent COVID-19.

The chain uses TRBV5-1 and TRBJ2-2, with TRBD1 matching 9 bases. The germline gives CDR1 SGHRS, CDR2 YFSETQ. There are 17 residues in the CDR3. J gave up 7 bases and V 4 bases, and 14 bases lay outside the gene matches. The CDR3 DNA follows: TGCGCCAGCAGCCCGCAAGGACAGGGGATTAATGGCGGGGAGCTGTTTTTT. Amino acid sequence: CASSPQGQGINGGELFF.

The V gene is TRBV7-9, the J gene TRBJ1-4; the match to TRBD1 covers 10 bases. The V segment lost 5 bases and the J segment 3 bases; nucleotides outside the gene matches: 6. The length of the CDR3 is 16 residues. The germline V gene has CDR1 SEHNR and CDR2 FQNEAQ (reference sequence). For the CDR3, the DNA is TGTGCCAGCAGCCGGACAGGGGGAATTGCTAATGAAAAACTGTTTTTT. Translating it yields CASSRTGGIANEKLFF. Drawing the rest from reference TRBV7-9 and TRBJ1-4, the complete variable domain is DTGVSQNPRHKITKRGQNVTFRCDPISEHNRLYWYRQTLGQGPEFLTYFQNEAQLEKSRLLSDRFSAERPKGSFSTLEIQRTEQGDSAMYLCASSRTGGIANEKLFFGSGTQLSVL.

The gene calls are TRBV6-5 and TRBJ1-1; TRBD1 matches at 7 bases. CDR1 and CDR2 (germline): MNHEY, SVGAGI. This CDR3 region has 13 residues. Trimming at V came to 7 bases and at J to 0 bases, leaving 2 bases not matched to a gene. Here the CDR3 reads CASMRGLNTEAFF. As DNA, the CDR3 is TGTGCCAGCATGAGGGGGCTGAACACTGAAGCTTTCTTT.